One TCR beta chain is described in this entry. The data were taken from a study of shared clonotypes between healthy human individuals. Clones were sequenced by immunoSEQ multiplex PCR, and TCRdb holds only the in-frame ones, with some missing. The data show about 1.4 million clones, around 97% seen once. Material for sequencing was naive CD4+ T cells sorted from blood. Subset given: CD45RA+ positively selected. The clonotype was recovered from a man aged 25 to 45 in good health.

This CDR3 reads CASSEGFGYGYTF. The CDR3 DNA reads as TGTGCCAGCAGCGAGGGGTTTGGATATGGCTACACCTTC. The rearrangement joins TRBV11-2 to TRBJ1-2; tentative D call: TRBD1 (5 bases). V shed 5 bases and J shed 5 bases, with 12 bases lying between them. Germline CDR1 and CDR2: SGHAT and FQNNGV. The CDR3 is made up of 13 amino acids.